This T cell receptor beta chain was sequenced for a study of low-dose radiotherapy and immunotherapy resistance in tumors. Looking at the study overall: A dose of 0.5 Gy per fraction was delivered to Cohort 1 every 2 weeks, for a total of 6.5 Gy.

Alpha- and beta-chain coverage of first-strand cDNA came from TRAV- and TRBV-specific primers. Both a constant-region primer and a V-primer adapter served to amplify TCRs across about 20 PCR cycles. Isolated mRNA was amplified by in vitro transcription. TCRdb ran MiXCR on the reads and lists one entry per CDR3 protein. Among approximately 12,000 distinct CDR3 sequences listed, less than 65% were seen once. Trimming cost V 3 bases and J 6 bases; bases outside gene matches: 8. CDR1 and CDR2 (germline): LGHDT, YNNKEL (reference sequence). There are 16 residues in the CDR3. V is TRBV3-1 and J is TRBJ2-1, with 10 bases matching TRBD1. The sequence came from a human donor with advanced metastatic prostate, ovarian, gallbladder or colorectal cancer (not recorded which). This table probably holds off-target reads from a library built for another chain. The CDR3, as DNA: TGTGCCAGCAGCCAGGAAGGACAGGGGGTCTCCAATGAGCAGTTCTTC. As protein: CASSQEGQGVSNEQFF.